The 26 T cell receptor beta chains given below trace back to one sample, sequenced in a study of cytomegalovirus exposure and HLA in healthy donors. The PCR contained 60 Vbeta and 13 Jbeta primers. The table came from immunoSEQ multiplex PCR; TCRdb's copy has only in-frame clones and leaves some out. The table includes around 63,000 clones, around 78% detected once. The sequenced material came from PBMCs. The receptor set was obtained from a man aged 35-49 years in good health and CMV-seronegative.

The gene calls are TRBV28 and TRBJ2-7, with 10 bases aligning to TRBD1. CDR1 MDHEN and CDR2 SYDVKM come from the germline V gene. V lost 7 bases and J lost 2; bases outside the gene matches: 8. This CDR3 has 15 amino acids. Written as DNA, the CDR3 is TGTGCCAGCACCCACGGCGGGACAGGGGCCTACGAGCAGTACTTC. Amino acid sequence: CASTHGGTGAYEQYF. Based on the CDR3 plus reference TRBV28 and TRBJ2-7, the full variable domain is DVKVTQSSRYLVKRTGEKVFLECVQDMDHENMFWYRQDPGLGLRLIYFSYDVKMKEKGDIPEGYSVSREKKERFSLILESASTNQTSMYLCASTHGGTGAYEQYFGPGTRLTVT.

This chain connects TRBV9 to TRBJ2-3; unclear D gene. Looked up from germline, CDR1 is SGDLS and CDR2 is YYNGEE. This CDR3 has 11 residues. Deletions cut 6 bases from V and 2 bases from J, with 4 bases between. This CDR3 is CASNNTDTQYF. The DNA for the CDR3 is TGTGCCAGCAATAACACAGATACGCAGTATTTT.

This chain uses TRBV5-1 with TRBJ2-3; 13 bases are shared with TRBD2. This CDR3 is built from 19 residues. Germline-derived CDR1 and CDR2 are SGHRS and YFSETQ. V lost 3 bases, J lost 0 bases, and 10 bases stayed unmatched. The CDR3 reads CASSYSGTSGIDSTDTQYF. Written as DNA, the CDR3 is TGCGCCAGCAGCTACTCCGGGACTAGCGGGATAGATAGCACAGATACGCAGTATTTT.

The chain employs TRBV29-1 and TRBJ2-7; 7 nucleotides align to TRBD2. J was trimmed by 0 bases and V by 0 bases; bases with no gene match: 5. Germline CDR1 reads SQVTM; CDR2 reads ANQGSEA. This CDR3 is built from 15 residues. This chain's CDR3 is CSVEDGEGTSYEQYF. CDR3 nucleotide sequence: TGCAGCGTTGAAGATGGGGAGGGTACCTCCTACGAGCAGTACTTC.

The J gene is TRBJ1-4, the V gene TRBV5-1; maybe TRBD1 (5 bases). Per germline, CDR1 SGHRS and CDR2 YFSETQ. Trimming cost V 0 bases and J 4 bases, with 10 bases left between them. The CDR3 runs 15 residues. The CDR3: CASSLGGAHNEKLFF. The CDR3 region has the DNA TGCGCCAGCAGCTTGGGCGGGGCCCATAATGAAAAACTGTTTTTT.

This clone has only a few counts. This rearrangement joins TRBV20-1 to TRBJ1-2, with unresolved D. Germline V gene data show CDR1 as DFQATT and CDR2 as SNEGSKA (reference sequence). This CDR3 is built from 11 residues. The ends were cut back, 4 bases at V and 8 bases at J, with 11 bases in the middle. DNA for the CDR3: TGCAGTGCTACCGGGGTCGGAGGCTACACCTTC. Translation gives CSATGVGGYTF.

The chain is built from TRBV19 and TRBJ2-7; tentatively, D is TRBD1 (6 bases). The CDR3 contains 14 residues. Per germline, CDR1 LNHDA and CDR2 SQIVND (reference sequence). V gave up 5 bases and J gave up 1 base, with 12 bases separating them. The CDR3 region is CASSDTGSSYEQYF. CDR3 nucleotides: TGTGCCAGTAGTGACACAGGGTCGTCCTACGAGCAGTACTTC.

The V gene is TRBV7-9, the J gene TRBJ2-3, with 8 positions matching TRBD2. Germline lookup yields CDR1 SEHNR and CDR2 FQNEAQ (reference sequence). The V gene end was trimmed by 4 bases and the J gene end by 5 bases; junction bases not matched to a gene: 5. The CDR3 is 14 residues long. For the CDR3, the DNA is TGTGCCAGCAGCTCGCCGGGACTAGTAGATACGCAGTATTTT. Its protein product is CASSSPGLVDTQYF.

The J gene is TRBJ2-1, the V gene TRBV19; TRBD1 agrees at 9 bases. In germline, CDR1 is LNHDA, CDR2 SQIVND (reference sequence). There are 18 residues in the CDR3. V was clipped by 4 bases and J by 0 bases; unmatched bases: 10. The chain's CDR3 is CASSTTNRGRYSYNEQFF. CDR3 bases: TGTGCCAGTAGTACTACAAACAGGGGGCGGTACTCCTACAATGAGCAGTTCTTC. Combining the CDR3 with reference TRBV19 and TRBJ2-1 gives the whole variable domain DGGITQSPKYLFRKEGQNVTLSCEQNLNHDAMYWYRQDPGQGLRLIYYSQIVNDFQKGDIAEGYSVSREKKESFPLTVTSAQKNPTAFYLCASSTTNRGRYSYNEQFFGPGTRLTVL.

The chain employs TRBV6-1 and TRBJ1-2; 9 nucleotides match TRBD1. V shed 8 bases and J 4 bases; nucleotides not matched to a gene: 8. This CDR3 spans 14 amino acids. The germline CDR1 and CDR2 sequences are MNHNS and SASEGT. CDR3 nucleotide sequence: TGTGCCAGCTTTGGGACAGGGACCAGCTATGGCTACACCTTC. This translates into CASFGTGTSYGYTF.

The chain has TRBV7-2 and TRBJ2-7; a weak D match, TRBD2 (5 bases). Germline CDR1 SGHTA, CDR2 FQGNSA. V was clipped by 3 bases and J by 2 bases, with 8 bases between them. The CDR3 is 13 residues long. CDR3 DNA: TGTGCCAGCAGCTTTAAGGAGGCCTACGAGCAGTACTTC. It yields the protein CASSFKEAYEQYF.

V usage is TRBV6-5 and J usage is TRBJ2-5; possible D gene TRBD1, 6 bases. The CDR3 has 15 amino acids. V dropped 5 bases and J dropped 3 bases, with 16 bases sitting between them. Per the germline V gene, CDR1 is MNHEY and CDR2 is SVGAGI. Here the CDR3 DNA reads TGTGCCAGCAGTCGCCATACAGGGATGAAAGAGACCCAGTACTTC. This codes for CASSRHTGMKETQYF.

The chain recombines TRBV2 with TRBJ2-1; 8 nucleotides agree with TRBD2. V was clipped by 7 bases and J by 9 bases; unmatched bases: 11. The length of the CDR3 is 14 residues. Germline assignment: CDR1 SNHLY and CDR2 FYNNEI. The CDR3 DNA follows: TGTGCCAGCAAACCGGGACTAGTTATCTCTGAGCAGTTCTTC. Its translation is CASKPGLVISEQFF. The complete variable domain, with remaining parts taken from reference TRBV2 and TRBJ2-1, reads EPEVTQTPSHQVTQMGQEVILRCVPISNHLYFYWYRQILGQKVEFLVSFYNNEISEKSEIFDDQFSVERPDGSNFTLKIRSTKLEDSAMYFCASKPGLVISEQFFGPGTRLTVL.

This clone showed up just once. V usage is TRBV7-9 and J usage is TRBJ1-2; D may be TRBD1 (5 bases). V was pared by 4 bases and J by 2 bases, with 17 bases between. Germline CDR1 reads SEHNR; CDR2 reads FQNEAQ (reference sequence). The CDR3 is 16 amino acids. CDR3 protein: CASSSFRALGNYGYTF. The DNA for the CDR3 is TGTGCCAGCAGCTCCTTCAGGGCTCTAGGAAACTATGGCTACACCTTC.

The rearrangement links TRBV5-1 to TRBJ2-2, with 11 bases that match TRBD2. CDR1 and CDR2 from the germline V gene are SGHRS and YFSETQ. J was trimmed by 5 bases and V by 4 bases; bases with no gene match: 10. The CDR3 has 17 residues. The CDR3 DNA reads TGCGCCAGCAGCAACGACGATAGCGGGAGGGGGACCGGGGAGCTGTTTTTT. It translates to CASSNDDSGRGTGELFF.

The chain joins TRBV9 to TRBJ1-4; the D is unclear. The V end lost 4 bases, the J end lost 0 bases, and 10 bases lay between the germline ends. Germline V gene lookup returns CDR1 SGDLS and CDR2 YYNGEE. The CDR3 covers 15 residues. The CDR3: CASSPTVATNEKLFF. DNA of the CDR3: TGTGCCAGCAGCCCTACGGTAGCAACTAATGAAAAACTGTTTTTT.

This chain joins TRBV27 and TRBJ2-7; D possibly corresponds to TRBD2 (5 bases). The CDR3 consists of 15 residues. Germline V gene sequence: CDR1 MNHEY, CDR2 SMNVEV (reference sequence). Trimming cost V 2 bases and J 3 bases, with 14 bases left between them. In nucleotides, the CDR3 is TGTGCCAGCAGTTTAGAGGGTAGCGCCTTCTACGAGCAGTACTTC. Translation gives CASSLEGSAFYEQYF.

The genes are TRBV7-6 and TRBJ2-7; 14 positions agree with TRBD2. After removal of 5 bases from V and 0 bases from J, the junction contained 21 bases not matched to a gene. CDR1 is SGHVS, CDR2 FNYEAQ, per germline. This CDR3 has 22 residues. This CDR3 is CASSLRGGARGLAGDSSYEQYF. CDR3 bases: TGTGCCAGCAGCCTCCGGGGGGGTGCCCGGGGACTAGCGGGAGATAGCTCCTACGAGCAGTACTTC.

CDR3 bases: TGTGCCAGCAGTCCACTTAGCGGGCCATACAATGAGCAGTTCTTC. It is translated as CASSPLSGPYNEQFF. V is TRBV6-4 and J is TRBJ2-1, with 7 bases identical to TRBD2. The V and J ends lost 5 bases and 4 bases, in that order; junction bases with no gene match: 8. This CDR3 spans 15 amino acids. Germline CDR1 MRHNA, CDR2 SNTAGT.

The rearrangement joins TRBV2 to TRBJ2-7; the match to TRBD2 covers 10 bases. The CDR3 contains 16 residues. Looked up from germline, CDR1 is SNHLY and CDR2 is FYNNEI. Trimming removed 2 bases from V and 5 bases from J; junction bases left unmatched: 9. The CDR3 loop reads CASSESRASGRNEQYF. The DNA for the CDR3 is TGTGCCAGCAGTGAATCTCGGGCTAGCGGGAGAAACGAGCAGTACTTC.

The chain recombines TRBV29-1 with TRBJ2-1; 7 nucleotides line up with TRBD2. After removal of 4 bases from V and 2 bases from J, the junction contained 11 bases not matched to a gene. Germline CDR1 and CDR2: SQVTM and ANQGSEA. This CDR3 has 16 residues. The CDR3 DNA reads TGCAGCGTTGTGATGTCTGGCGGGAGTGCCTACAATGAGCAGTTCTTC. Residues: CSVVMSGGSAYNEQFF.

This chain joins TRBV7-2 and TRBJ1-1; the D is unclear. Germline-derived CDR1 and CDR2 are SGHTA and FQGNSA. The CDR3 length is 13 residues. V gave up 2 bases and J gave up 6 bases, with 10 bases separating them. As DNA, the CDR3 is TGTGCCAGCAGCTTATCCCCCGGGGCTGAAGCTTTCTTT. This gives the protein CASSLSPGAEAFF.

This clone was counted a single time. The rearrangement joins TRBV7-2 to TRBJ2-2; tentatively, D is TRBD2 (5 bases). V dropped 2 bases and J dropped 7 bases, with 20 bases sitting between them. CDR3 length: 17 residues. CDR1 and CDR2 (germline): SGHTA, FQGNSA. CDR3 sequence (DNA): TGTGCCAGCAGCTTATTTGTCGCCGAGCGGATCCGCGGGGAGCTGTTTTTT. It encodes CASSLFVAERIRGELFF.

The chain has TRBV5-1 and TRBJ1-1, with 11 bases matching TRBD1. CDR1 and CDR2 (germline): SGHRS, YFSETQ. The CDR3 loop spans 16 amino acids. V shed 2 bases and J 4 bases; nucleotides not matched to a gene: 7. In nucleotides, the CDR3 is TGCGCCAGCAGCTTATCGGGACAGGGGGAGACCACTGAAGCTTTCTTT. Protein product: CASSLSGQGETTEAFF.

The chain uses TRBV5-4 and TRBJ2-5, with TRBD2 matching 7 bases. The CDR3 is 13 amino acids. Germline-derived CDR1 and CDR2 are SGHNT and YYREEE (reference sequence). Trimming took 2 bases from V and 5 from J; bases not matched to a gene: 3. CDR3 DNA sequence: TGTGCCAGCAGCTTAGTGGGGGGGGAGACCCAGTACTTC. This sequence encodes CASSLVGGETQYF.

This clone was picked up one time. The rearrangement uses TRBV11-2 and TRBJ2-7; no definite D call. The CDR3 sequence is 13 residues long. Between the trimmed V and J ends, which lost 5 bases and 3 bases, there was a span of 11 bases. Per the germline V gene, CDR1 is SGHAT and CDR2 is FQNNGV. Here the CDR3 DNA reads TGTGCCAGCAGCCCCGAGGCTTACTACGAGCAGTACTTC. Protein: CASSPEAYYEQYF.